The source of this T cell receptor beta chain is a study of cytomegalovirus exposure and HLA in healthy donors. Notes on the study in general: It was 150 or so TCR beta chains that were listed as cytomegalovirus-associated. V- and J-gene trimming of TCR beta was linked (in a later analysis) to a missense DCLRE1C variant.

PCR amplification relied on 60 Vbeta primers (plus 13 Jbeta primers). Clones were read by immunoSEQ multiplex PCR, and TCRdb kept only the in-frame ones, dropping some. This table has around 120,000 clones, about four fifths appearing once. With respect to this clone: The antigen is undetermined.

This CDR3 is 14 amino acids long. CDR1 and CDR2 from the germline V gene are SEHNR and FQNEAQ (reference sequence). V dropped 0 bases and J dropped 11; count of bases not matched to a gene: 8. The sequence came from a woman under 40 in good health and CMV-seronegative. The sample comprised PBMCs. The chain carries TRBV7-9 and TRBJ2-5; the match to TRBD2 covers 8 bases. DNA for the CDR3: TGTGCCAGCAGCTTAGCGGGGTACGGGGGGGAGCAGTACTTC. Protein product: CASSLAGYGGEQYF.